Below, 22 T cell receptor beta chains from the same sample are listed, as sequenced in a study of blood T cell repertoires in COVID-19. Produced via immunoSEQ multiplex PCR; TCRdb's table is partial and in-frame only. This sample has some 280,000 clones, with roughly nine tenths found just once. The source material was peripheral blood. The receptors were sampled from a woman between 40 and 50 years old who had recovered from COVID-19.

The J gene is TRBJ2-2, the V gene TRBV1; the D call TRBD2 from the table was never checked on the DNA. TRBV1 is recorded as a pseudogene. The CDR3 has 16 amino acids. The CDR3 region has the DNA TGCACCAGCAGCGGTCCTAGCGGGAAAGTCACCGGGGAGCTGTTTTTT. Translating it yields CTSSGPSGKVTGELFF.

The table lists this clone with a count of one. The genes are TRBV27 and TRBJ1-3, with 7 bases that match TRBD1. Germline V gene sequence: CDR1 MNHEY, CDR2 SMNVEV (reference sequence). The CDR3 is made up of 16 amino acids. The ends lost 0 bases at V and 3 bases at J; junction bases unmatched: 5. The CDR3, as DNA: TGTGCCAGCAGTTTATCACCAGGGGGGATTGGAAACACCATATATTTT. Translation: CASSLSPGGIGNTIYF.

The rearrangement uses TRBV28 and TRBJ2-1, with 11 bases identical to TRBD1. The CDR3 spans 11 residues. Looked up from germline, CDR1 is MDHEN and CDR2 is SYDVKM. V lost 6 bases and J lost 14; bases outside the gene matches: 3. The CDR3 loop is CASSRDRGEFF. CDR3 DNA sequence: TGTGCCAGCAGCCGGGACAGGGGGGAGTTCTTC.

There are a few counts of this clone. The chain has TRBV5-5 and TRBJ2-5; TRBD1 matches at 10 bases. Per germline, CDR1 SGHKS and CDR2 YYEKEE (reference sequence). V dropped 4 bases and J dropped 5; count of bases not matched to a gene: 2. The CDR3 covers 13 residues. The CDR3 sequence is CASSLTGGETQYF. Written as DNA, the CDR3 is TGTGCCAGCAGCCTGACAGGGGGCGAGACCCAGTACTTC.

The V and J genes are TRBV3-1 (or the pseudogene TRBV3-2) and TRBJ2-5; maybe TRBD1 (6 bases). This CDR3 has 16 amino acids. Deletions cut 8 bases from V and 5 bases from J, with 24 bases between. The germline V gene has CDR1 LGHDT and CDR2 YNNKEL (reference sequence). The CDR3 loop is CASAPGSGQGPETQYF. CDR3 DNA: TGTGCCAGCGCGCCGGGATCGGGGCAGGGGCCGGAGACCCAGTACTTC.

This clone was recorded at least ten times. This chain uses TRBV9 with TRBJ2-1; the match to TRBD2 covers 7 bases. V lost 0 bases and J lost 5; bases outside the gene matches: 5. Germline V gives CDR1 SGDLS, CDR2 YYNGEE. The CDR3 length is 15 residues. The CDR3 here is CASSVGGRAHNEQFF. In DNA form, the CDR3 reads TGTGCCAGCAGCGTAGGTGGGAGGGCCCACAATGAGCAGTTCTTC. The full variable domain, in which reference TRBV9 and TRBJ2-1 provide the parts outside the CDR3, is DSGVTQTPKHLITATGQRVTLRCSPRSGDLSVYWYQQSLDQGLQFLIQYYNGEERAKGNILERFSAQQFPDLHSELNLSSLELGDSALYFCASSVGGRAHNEQFFGPGTRLTVL.

The chain combines TRBV6-1 with TRBJ2-7; 7 nucleotides match TRBD1. V lost 2 bases to trimming and J lost 5 bases; unmatched junction nucleotides: 15. Germline lookup yields CDR1 MNHNS and CDR2 SASEGT. The CDR3 length is 17 residues. CDR3 coding DNA: TGTGCCAGCAGTGAAACCCCGGGACAGCTATTGGGAAACGAGCAGTACTTC. Encoded protein: CASSETPGQLLGNEQYF.

The chain uses TRBV29-1 and TRBJ1-3, with a weak D call TRBD1 (6 bases). V was pared by 6 bases and J by 0 bases, with 12 bases between. CDR1 and CDR2 (germline): SQVTM, ANQGSEA. This CDR3 has 14 amino acids. CDR3 amino acids: CSVLRDTSGNTIYF. DNA of the CDR3: TGCAGCGTCCTCCGGGACACCTCTGGAAACACCATATATTTT. Looking up the rest from reference TRBV29-1 and TRBJ1-3 gives the full variable domain: SAVISQKPSRDICQRGTSLTIQCQVDSQVTMMFWYRQQPGQSLTLIATANQGSEATYESGFVIDKFPISRPNLTFSTLTVSNMSPEDSSIYLCSVLRDTSGNTIYFGEGSWLTVV.

The genes are TRBV6-6 and TRBJ2-2; 9 bases line up with TRBD2. Germline loops: CDR1 MNHNY, CDR2 SVGAGI (reference sequence). With 3 bases clipped from V and 4 bases from J, the junction kept 6 bases outside the gene matches. The CDR3 is 16 residues long. The CDR3 coding sequence is TGTGCCAGCAGTTATCTAGCGGGGTTTATCACCGGGGAGCTGTTTTTT. Protein: CASSYLAGFITGELFF.

The rearrangement uses TRBV9 and TRBJ1-6; 9 nucleotides align to TRBD1. There are 14 residues in the CDR3. Germline V gene data show CDR1 as SGDLS and CDR2 as YYNGEE. Trimming took 4 bases from V and 10 from J; bases not matched to a gene: 6. This CDR3 is CASSQGQGRSPLHF. CDR3 DNA: TGTGCCAGCAGCCAGGGACAGGGAAGGTCACCCCTCCACTTT.

This sequence joins TRBV9 and TRBJ2-7; possibly TRBD2 for D (5 bases). V gave up 2 bases and J gave up 4 bases, with 16 bases separating them. This CDR3 region has 15 residues. Germline assignment: CDR1 SGDLS and CDR2 YYNGEE. CDR3: CASSVGFAGGYEQYF. CDR3 nucleotides: TGTGCCAGCAGCGTGGGGTTCGCGGGTGGGTACGAGCAGTACTTC.

The CDR3 sequence is CASRSLEGAGMNTEAFF. The CDR3 nucleotides read TGTGCCAGCAGATCCCTTGAGGGGGCGGGCATGAACACTGAAGCTTTCTTT. The rearrangement joins TRBV2 to TRBJ1-1, with TRBD1 matching over 7 bases. The junction had 13 bases not matched to a gene; V was cut back by 6 bases and J by 0 bases. Germline assignment: CDR1 SNHLY and CDR2 FYNNEI. The CDR3 loop spans 17 amino acids.

This clone has only one observation. V gene TRBV30 combines with J gene TRBJ2-7; the D gene is possibly TRBD1 (6 bases). Trimming removed 5 bases from V and 2 bases from J, with 10 bases in between. Looked up from germline, CDR1 is GTSNPN and CDR2 is SVGIG (reference sequence). This CDR3 contains 12 residues. The CDR3 nucleotides read TGTGCCTGGGGGCAGGGGACCTACGAGCAGTACTTC. Encoded protein: CAWGQGTYEQYF. Looking up the rest from reference TRBV30 and TRBJ2-7 gives the full variable domain: SQTIHQWPATLVQPVGSPLSLECTVEGTSNPNLYWYRQAAGRGLQLLFYSVGIGQISSEVPQNLSASRPQDRQFILSSKKLLLSDSGFYLCAWGQGTYEQYFGPGTRLTVT.

Turning to this clone: Mismatch with germline at one junction end may stem from a read error. The chain is built from TRBV7-7 and TRBJ2-1; D is unclear. CDR1 is SSHAT, CDR2 FNYEAQ, per germline (reference sequence). This CDR3 is built from 15 residues. CDR3 residues: CASSLAASSYNEQFF. CDR3 DNA: TGTGCTAGCAGCTTAGCCGCGAGCTCCTACAATGAGCAGTTCTTC.

This clone was counted between two and nine times. The genes are TRBV5-1 and TRBJ1-4, with a weak D call TRBD1 (6 bases). There are 16 residues in the CDR3. Per germline, CDR1 SGHRS and CDR2 YFSETQ. The V end lost 0 bases, the J end lost 4 bases, and 13 bases lay between the germline ends. CDR3 residues: CASSLGGGQINEKLFF. As DNA, the CDR3 is TGCGCCAGCAGCTTGGGGGGTGGACAGATTAATGAAAAACTGTTTTTT.

The rearrangement joins TRBV5-5 to TRBJ2-7; tentative D call: TRBD2 (5 bases). The CDR3 totals 15 residues. Germline V lookup: CDR1 SGHKS, CDR2 YYEKEE (reference sequence). Trimming took 4 bases from V and 0 from J, leaving 14 bases between them. The DNA for the CDR3 is TGTGCCAGCAGCCGATATAGCGTCAGCTCCTACGAGCAGTACTTC. Translation: CASSRYSVSSYEQYF.

The chain couples TRBV4-2 to TRBJ2-7; possible D gene TRBD2, 6 bases. V was pared by 1 base and J by 4 bases, with 17 bases between. Germline V gene lookup returns CDR1 LGHNA and CDR2 YNFKEQ. This CDR3 spans 16 amino acids. The CDR3 DNA reads as TGTGCCAGCAGCCAAGGGTTCGCGGGGCAATCTTACGAGCAGTACTTC. Amino acid sequence: CASSQGFAGQSYEQYF.

The CDR3, as DNA: TGTGCCAGTAGTAGGACTAGGAACTACGAGCAGTACTTC. Translation: CASSRTRNYEQYF. The V call is TRBV19, the J call TRBJ2-7; 7 bases align to TRBD2. The CDR3 contains 13 residues. The germline gives CDR1 LNHDA, CDR2 SQIVND (reference sequence). V shed 4 bases, J shed 3 bases, and the junction held 3 bases outside the gene matches.

The rearrangement uses TRBV30 and TRBJ2-3, with a possible D match to TRBD2 (6 bases). Trimming took off 0 bases at V and 4 bases at J, with 11 bases between the two ends. This CDR3 has 14 amino acids. From germline, CDR1 is GTSNPN and CDR2 SVGIG (reference sequence). The CDR3 loop reads CAWSVTGVADTQYF. CDR3 DNA: TGTGCCTGGAGTGTCACGGGAGTTGCAGATACGCAGTATTTT.

The V and J genes are TRBV24-1 and TRBJ1-5, with 9 bases that match TRBD1. The germline gives CDR1 KGHDR, CDR2 SFDVKD. The CDR3 covers 17 residues. Trimming at V came to 9 bases and at J to 0 bases, leaving 11 bases not matched to a gene. CDR3 amino acids: CATASGQGPYSNQPQHF. The CDR3, as DNA: TGTGCCACCGCATCAGGACAGGGGCCTTATAGCAATCAGCCCCAGCATTTT.

This chain connects TRBV7-2 to TRBJ2-7; 12 bases fit TRBD2. V was clipped by 4 bases and J by 4 bases; unmatched bases: 5. Germline V lookup: CDR1 SGHTA, CDR2 FQGNSA. The CDR3 runs to 15 residues. The CDR3 nucleotides read TGTGCCAGCAGCTCCCGGACTAGCGGGGCTTACGAGCAGTACTTC. Its protein product is CASSSRTSGAYEQYF.

This clone came up once. The rearrangement links TRBV7-9 to TRBJ2-7; the D gene is possibly TRBD1 (6 bases). This CDR3 is 13 amino acids long. The germline gives CDR1 SEHNR, CDR2 FQNEAQ (reference sequence). Trimming stripped 1 base from V and 2 bases from J, with 6 bases between. CDR3 protein: CASSLGDTYEQYF. The CDR3 DNA is TGTGCCAGCAGCTTAGGGGACACCTACGAGCAGTACTTC.